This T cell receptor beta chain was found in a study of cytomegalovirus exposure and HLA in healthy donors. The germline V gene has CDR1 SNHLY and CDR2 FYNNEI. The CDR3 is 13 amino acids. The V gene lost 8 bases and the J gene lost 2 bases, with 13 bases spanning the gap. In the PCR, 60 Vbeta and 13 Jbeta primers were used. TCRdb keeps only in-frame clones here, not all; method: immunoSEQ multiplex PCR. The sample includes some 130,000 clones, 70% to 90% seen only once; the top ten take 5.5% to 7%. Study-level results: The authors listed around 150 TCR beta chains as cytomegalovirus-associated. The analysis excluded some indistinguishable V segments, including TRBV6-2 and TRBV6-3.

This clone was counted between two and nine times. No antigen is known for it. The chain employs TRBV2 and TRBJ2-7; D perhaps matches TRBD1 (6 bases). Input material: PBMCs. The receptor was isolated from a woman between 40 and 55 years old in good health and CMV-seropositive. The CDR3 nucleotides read TGTGCCAGCTACCGGGACATAGCCTACGAGCAGTACTTC. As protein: CASYRDIAYEQYF.